This record covers a single T cell receptor (beta chain). As yet, its antigen is unknown. This CDR3 contains 13 residues. J gave up 6 bases and V 4 bases, and 5 bases lay outside the gene matches. The germline V gene has CDR1 MNHEY and CDR2 SVGAGI. Cells sorted by CD45RO/CCR7/CD25/CD127/CD95/CD27 comprised CD4+ naive, central memory, regulatory and stem cell-like memory cells. The sample originates from a study of beta chain features in type 1 diabetes. The entirety of the isolated RNA underwent reverse transcription, so expressed TCRB transcripts were sequenced. Produced via immunoSEQ multiplex PCR; TCRdb's table is partial and in-frame only. The table shows fewer than 25,000 clones, with about 69% occurring only once. Findings of the study overall: Significant though moderate, a shortening of TCRB CDR3s appeared in all four CD4+ subsets of Type 1 diabetes patients. VDJ junctions sequenced from type 1 diabetes patients showed fewer insertions and more deletions.

The chain links TRBV6-5 to TRBJ2-7; TRBD1 agrees at 8 bases. Source material: Tregs from blood. The TCR was taken from a man between 18 and 29 years old with type 1 diabetes. The CDR3 nucleotides are TGTGCCAGCAGTTGGGGACAGGCGGGCGAGCAGTACTTC. Amino acid sequence: CASSWGQAGEQYF.